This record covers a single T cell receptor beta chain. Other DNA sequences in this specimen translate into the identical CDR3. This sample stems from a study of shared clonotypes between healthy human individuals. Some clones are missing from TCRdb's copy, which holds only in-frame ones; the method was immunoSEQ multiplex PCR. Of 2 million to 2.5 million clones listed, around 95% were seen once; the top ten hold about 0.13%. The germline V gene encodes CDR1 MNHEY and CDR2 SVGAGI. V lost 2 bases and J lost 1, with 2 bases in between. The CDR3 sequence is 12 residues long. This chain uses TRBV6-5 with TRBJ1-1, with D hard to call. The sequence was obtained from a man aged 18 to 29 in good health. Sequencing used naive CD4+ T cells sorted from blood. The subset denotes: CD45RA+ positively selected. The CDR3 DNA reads TGTGCCAGCAGTTACGCGAACACTGAAGCTTTCTTT. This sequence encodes CASSYANTEAFF.